What follows are 2 T cell receptor beta chains derived from one specimen sequenced in a study of T-cell reconstitution after alpha-beta-depleted transplantation in children. Molecular barcoding with unique molecular identifiers was used for the TCRbeta library. TCRdb re-called the PCR reads with MiXCR, one entry per CDR3 protein. The sample comprises 27,000 or so distinct CDR3 sequences, over 15% of which are singletons, and approximately 35% rests with the top ten. This specimen was PBMCs, mostly from graft donor cells, taken 60 days after TCRalphabeta/CD19-depleted stem cell transplant. The source of these receptors is a male patient aged 2-9 years who had a stem cell transplant for acute lymphoblastic leukemia, so the T cells may come from the graft donor.

This clonotype was seen at least ten times. The rearrangement links TRBV20-1 to TRBJ2-1, with D possibly matching TRBD1 (5 bases). V dropped 3 bases and J dropped 8 bases, with 17 bases sitting between them. The CDR3 consists of 14 residues. Germline assignment: CDR1 DFQATT and CDR2 SNEGSKA (reference sequence). The CDR3 sequence is CSASGHHRMDEQFF. The CDR3 coding sequence is TGCAGTGCTAGCGGACACCACCGAATGGATGAGCAGTTCTTC.

The chain is built from TRBV2 and TRBJ1-5; no clear D gene. V was pared by 5 bases and J by 4 bases, with 6 bases between. Germline V gives CDR1 SNHLY, CDR2 FYNNEI. The length of the CDR3 is 12 residues. The CDR3 is CASSPLNQPQHF. The DNA of the CDR3 is TGTGCCAGCAGTCCCCTGAATCAGCCCCAGCATTTT.